This T cell receptor (beta chain) was recovered during a study of tumor-infiltrating lymphocytes in localized non-small cell lung cancer. At the level of the study: Some samples were collected after neoadjuvant chemotherapy; smokers, never-smokers and several histologies were included. Resected tumor was paired with non-adjacent uninvolved lung from the same patient.

Study outcomes and limitations: T-cell fraction did not differ between immunotypes IM1 and IM2.

Profiled with immunoSEQ multiplex PCR; TCRdb holds only in-frame clones, not every one. The table records about 15,000 clones, less than 85% of them present only once. The CDR3 spans 16 residues. Germline V CDR1 and CDR2: MDHEN, SYDVKM. V shed 3 bases and J shed 4 bases, with 13 bases lying between them. On this clone: The antigen is not known.

The sequenced sample consisted of lung tumor tissue. This TCR derives from a human donor with non-small cell lung cancer. The chain couples TRBV28 to TRBJ2-6; D is ambiguous. The CDR3 spells CASSFLQYTGANVLTF. The CDR3 DNA reads TGTGCCAGCAGTTTTCTGCAGTATACCGGGGCCAACGTCCTGACTTTC.